Shown below are 18 T cell receptor beta chains from a single sample sequenced in a study of graft-versus-host responses after intestinal transplantation. Produced via immunoSEQ multiplex PCR; TCRdb's table is partial and in-frame only. The sample has 50,000 or so clones; approximately 90% are singletons. Material: PBMCs, obtained about 4 months after intestinal transplantation. These receptors were obtained from a human patient who received an intestinal transplant, so some T cells may come from the graft donor.

V gene TRBV5-4 combines with J gene TRBJ1-1; 7 nucleotides match TRBD1. CDR1 SGHNT and CDR2 YYREEE come from the germline V gene (reference sequence). The trim removed 4 bases at V and 5 bases at J, leaving 11 bases unmatched. The CDR3 has 15 residues. The chain's CDR3 is CASSLPRQGVTEAFF. CDR3 nucleotide sequence: TGTGCCAGCAGCCTCCCTCGACAGGGTGTGACTGAAGCTTTCTTT. The full variable domain, rest sourced from reference TRBV5-4 and TRBJ1-1, is ETGVTQSPTHLIKTRGQQVTLRCSSQSGHNTVSWYQQALGQGPQFIFQYYREEENGRGNFPPRFSGLQFPNYSSELNVNALELDDSALYLCASSLPRQGVTEAFFGQGTRLTVV.

The CDR3 region is CASAGGVMATDTQYF. The CDR3 DNA follows: TGTGCCAGCGCGGGGGGGGTGATGGCGACAGATACGCAGTATTTT. The chain joins TRBV27 to TRBJ2-3; TRBD2 matches at 9 bases. Per germline, CDR1 MNHEY and CDR2 SMNVEV (reference sequence). V lost 8 bases, J lost 3 bases, and 9 bases stayed unmatched. The CDR3 has 15 residues.

The chain uses TRBV5-1 and TRBJ1-4; unclear D gene. Germline loops: CDR1 SGHRS, CDR2 YFSETQ. This CDR3 spans 17 amino acids. The germline V and J ends were trimmed by 4 bases and 8 bases, with 24 bases remaining between them. DNA for the CDR3: TGCGCCAGCAGCAAAGTCAACGGCGGCCCCACCGCGGAAAAACTGTTTTTT. Encoded protein: CASSKVNGGPTAEKLFF.

This clone was recorded once. The junction departs from germline at one end; a sequencing error may be responsible. The chain couples TRBV7-3 to TRBJ2-5, with 10 bases identical to TRBD1. Germline V gene sequence: CDR1 SGHTA, CDR2 FQGTGA. This CDR3 spans 16 amino acids. CDR3 sequence reads: CANSLMGQGSQETQYF. The CDR3 coding sequence is TGTGCCAACAGCTTAATGGGACAGGGGTCCCAAGAGACCCAGTACTTC.

The rearrangement links TRBV2 to TRBJ2-5; TRBD2 matches 14 bases. Germline loops: CDR1 SNHLY, CDR2 FYNNEI. The CDR3 is 19 amino acids. The J segment lost 5 bases and the V segment lost 1 base, leaving 12 bases of the junction unmatched. Written as DNA, the CDR3 is TGTGCCAGCAGTGAAGAATCGACGGGACTAGCGGGAGCTTGGGAGACCCAGTACTTC. Protein sequence: CASSEESTGLAGAWETQYF.

V is TRBV7-8 and J is TRBJ2-7, with 7 bases matching TRBD2. Germline V gives CDR1 SGHVS, CDR2 FQNEAQ. V was clipped by 1 base and J by 3 bases; unmatched bases: 6. This CDR3 is built from 15 residues. CDR3 region: CASSLGRGRLYEQYF. The CDR3 DNA is TGTGCCAGCAGCTTAGGTCGCGGGAGACTCTACGAGCAGTACTTC.

The chain couples TRBV6-5 to TRBJ2-1; possible D gene TRBD1, 5 bases. V dropped 8 bases and J dropped 3 bases, with 11 bases sitting between them. CDR3 length equals 13 residues. The V gene's germline CDR1 is MNHEY and CDR2 SVGAGI. The CDR3 spells CASAGSYYNEQFF. Here the CDR3 DNA reads TGTGCCAGCGCAGGGTCCTACTACAATGAGCAGTTCTTC.

As concerns this clone: Other DNA sequences in this specimen translate into the identical CDR3. The chain has TRBV18 and TRBJ2-2, with D uncertain. Trimming removed 3 bases from V and 5 bases from J, with 4 bases in between. CDR1 is KGHSH and CDR2 is LQKENI in the germline V gene. The CDR3 consists of 12 residues. The CDR3: CASSPRTGELFF. The CDR3 DNA is TGTGCCAGCTCACCGAGGACCGGGGAGCTGTTTTTT.

The chain has TRBV5-5 and TRBJ1-2; the D is unclear. From germline, CDR1 is SGHKS and CDR2 YYEKEE (reference sequence). The CDR3 is 12 amino acids. Between the trimmed V and J ends, which lost 6 bases and 0 bases, there was a span of 6 bases. CDR3 in DNA: TGTGCCAGCACAGGCCCTAACTATGGCTACACCTTC. Translation gives CASTGPNYGYTF.

This clone has a single count. V is TRBV19 and J is TRBJ1-1; D gene uncertain. V shed 4 bases and J shed 1 base, with 7 bases lying between them. Germline CDR1 is LNHDA and CDR2 is SQIVND (reference sequence). The CDR3 spans 13 residues. CDR3 sequence reads: CASSNGENTEAFF. The CDR3 DNA is TGTGCCAGTAGTAACGGGGAGAACACTGAAGCTTTCTTT.

The chain couples TRBV9 to TRBJ2-5, with a tentative D call TRBD2 (5 bases). The CDR3 is made up of 15 amino acids. V was pared by 4 bases and J by 1 base, with 14 bases between. Germline V CDR1 and CDR2: SGDLS, YYNGEE. The chain's CDR3 is CASSRIPGSQETQYF. CDR3 bases: TGTGCCAGCAGCCGGATTCCGGGGAGCCAAGAGACCCAGTACTTC.

This chain connects TRBV4-1 to TRBJ1-2, with D possibly being TRBD1 (6 bases). CDR1 MGHRA and CDR2 YSYEKL come from the germline V gene. V lost 4 bases and J 4 bases, leaving 22 bases between the germline ends. The CDR3 is 17 amino acids. The CDR3 spells CASSRHREEVRLYGYTF. CDR3 sequence (DNA): TGCGCCAGCAGCCGCCACAGGGAGGAGGTCAGACTCTATGGCTACACCTTC.

The chain links TRBV19 to TRBJ1-2, with D tentatively TRBD1 (5 bases). V lost 7 bases to trimming and J lost 5 bases, with 14 bases between them. CDR3 size: 13 residues. The germline V gene encodes CDR1 LNHDA and CDR2 SQIVND (reference sequence). Here the CDR3 reads CASTIKGTYGYTF. For the CDR3, the DNA is TGTGCCAGTACCATCAAAGGGACTTATGGCTACACCTTC.

This chain connects TRBV4-1 to TRBJ2-5; D possibly corresponds to TRBD2 (7 bases). This CDR3 contains 16 residues. The germline gives CDR1 MGHRA, CDR2 YSYEKL. Trimming shortened V by 1 base and J by 3 bases, and 15 bases separated the two germline ends. Here the CDR3 DNA reads TGCGCCAGCAGCCAAGTTCAGGGGCTAGCGGAAGAGACCCAGTACTTC. Its translation is CASSQVQGLAEETQYF.

The CDR3 bases are TGTGCCTGGAGAGGCAAGGGTGCAGGGTCCTACGAGCAGTACTTC. Its protein product is CAWRGKGAGSYEQYF. The rearrangement joins TRBV30 to TRBJ2-7, with a weak D call TRBD1 (5 bases). CDR1 is GTSNPN and CDR2 is SVGIG in the germline V gene (reference sequence). Trimming shortened V by 3 bases and J by 1 base, and 16 bases separated the two germline ends. The CDR3 runs 15 residues.

V and J are TRBV6-1 and TRBJ2-7; TRBD1 agrees at 7 bases. CDR1 is MNHNS, CDR2 SASEGT, per germline. This CDR3 is built from 15 residues. V was pared by 5 bases and J by 3 bases, with 10 bases of the junction left unmatched. This CDR3 reads CASSPLPGQHYEQYF. The CDR3 DNA follows: TGTGCCAGCAGTCCCCTGCCGGGACAGCACTACGAGCAGTACTTC.

This chain links TRBV28 with TRBJ1-5; 7 nucleotides line up with TRBD1. The trim removed 8 bases at V and 0 bases at J, leaving 13 bases unmatched. Germline V gives CDR1 MDHEN, CDR2 SYDVKM. The length of the CDR3 is 17 residues. This CDR3 is CASSLGGSSYSNQPQHF. The CDR3 DNA reads TGTGCCAGCTCCCTAGGGGGCTCGTCTTATAGCAATCAGCCCCAGCATTTT. The full variable domain, rest sourced from reference TRBV28 and TRBJ1-5, is DVKVTQSSRYLVKRTGEKVFLECVQDMDHENMFWYRQDPGLGLRLIYFSYDVKMKEKGDIPEGYSVSREKKERFSLILESASTNQTSMYLCASSLGGSSYSNQPQHFGDGTRLSIL.

The chain couples TRBV5-1 to TRBJ2-1; D remains unclear. The germline V and J ends were trimmed by 0 bases and 4 bases, with 8 bases remaining between them. CDR3 length: 14 residues. CDR1 SGHRS and CDR2 YFSETQ come from the germline V gene. CDR3 coding DNA: TGCGCCAGCAGCTTGGCCGTGGGATACAATGAGCAGTTCTTC. Encoded protein: CASSLAVGYNEQFF.